The T cell receptor (beta chain) under discussion was sequenced for a study of human T cells and chemical hapten exposure. Overall study context: Variability of per-sample TCR yields stemmed mainly from small differences in pooled library volume.

Trimming left V 4 bases short and J 7 bases short, with 13 bases between. The V gene's germline CDR1 is SQVTM and CDR2 ANQGSEA. The length of the CDR3 is 13 residues. The library labeled individual cDNA molecules by adding unique molecular identifiers to them. Per the authors' pipeline: TCRs per sample had a median of approximately 96,000 and ranged from roughly 20,000 to 690,600. TCRdb recomputed calls from the RACE reads with MiXCR, one row per CDR3 protein. For this entry, the V and J calls and clone size follow TCRdb and not the study's own pipeline. The repertoire holds fewer than 85,000 distinct CDR3 sequences, approximately 8% seen once, with under 2% in the top ten. Regarding the study as a whole: DPC sensitization produced no change in TCRs with frequency above 1 in 1000.

Described time point: healthy volunteer bleed at 6 weeks. Extraction yielded total RNA from whole blood (unfractionated). This clonotype turned up a few times. The antigen is undetermined. The genes are TRBV29-1 and TRBJ2-2; perhaps D is TRBD1 or TRBD2 (6 bases each). This clonotype originated in a male donor in good health. Some clones in this sample may be carry-over from other donors' samples. Specimen: whole blood. This CDR3 is CSVVGGLNGELFF. CDR3 nucleotide sequence: TGCAGCGTTGTTGGGGGGCTTAACGGGGAGCTGTTTTTT.